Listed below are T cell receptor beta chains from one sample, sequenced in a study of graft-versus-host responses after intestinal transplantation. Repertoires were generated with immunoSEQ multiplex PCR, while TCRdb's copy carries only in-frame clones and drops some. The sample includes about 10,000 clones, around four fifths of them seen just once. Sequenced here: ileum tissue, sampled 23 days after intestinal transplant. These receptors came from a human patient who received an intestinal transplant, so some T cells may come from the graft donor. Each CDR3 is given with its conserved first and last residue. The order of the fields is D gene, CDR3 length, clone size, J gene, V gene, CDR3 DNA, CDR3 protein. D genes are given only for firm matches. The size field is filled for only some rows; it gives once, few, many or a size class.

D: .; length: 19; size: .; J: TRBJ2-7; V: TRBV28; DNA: TGTGCCAGCAGTTACGTACCAGTCGGGGGCGGACCCTACGAAGGTGTGCAGTACTTC; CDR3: CASSYVPVGGGPYEGVQYF
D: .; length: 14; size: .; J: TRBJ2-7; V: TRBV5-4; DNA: TGTGCCAGCAGCTTGAATCCGACTGCCTCCGAGCAGTACTTC; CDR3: CASSLNPTASEQYF
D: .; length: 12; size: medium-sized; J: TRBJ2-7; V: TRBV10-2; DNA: TGCGCCAGCAGGGGACTCCCCTACGAGCAGTACTTC; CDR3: CASRGLPYEQYF
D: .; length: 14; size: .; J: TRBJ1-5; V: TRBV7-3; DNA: TGTGCCAGCAGCTTGAGTGGTGGAAATCAGCCCCAGCATTTT; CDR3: CASSLSGGNQPQHF
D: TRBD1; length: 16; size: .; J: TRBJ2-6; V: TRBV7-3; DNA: TGTGCCAGCAGCCGCGTCCGGACAGGTGGGGCCAACGTCCTGACTTTC; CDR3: CASSRVRTGGANVLTF
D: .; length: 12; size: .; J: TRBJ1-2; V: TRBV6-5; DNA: TGTGCCAGCAGTGAACAGGGCTATGGCTACACCTTC; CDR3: CASSEQGYGYTF
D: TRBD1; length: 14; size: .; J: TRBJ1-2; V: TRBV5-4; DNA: TGTGCCAGCAGCACATCCGGGACAGGGTATGGCTACACCTTC; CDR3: CASSTSGTGYGYTF
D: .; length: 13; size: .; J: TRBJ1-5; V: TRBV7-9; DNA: TGTGCCAGCAGCTTACGGGTCAATCAGCCCCAGCATTTT; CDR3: CASSLRVNQPQHF
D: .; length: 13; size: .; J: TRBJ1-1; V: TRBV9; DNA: TGTGCCAGCAGCTACAGGGAATACACTGAAGCTTTCTTT; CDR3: CASSYREYTEAFF
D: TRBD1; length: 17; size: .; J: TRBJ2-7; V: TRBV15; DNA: TGTGCCACCAGCAGAGCCCGACCGGGACAGGGAAGCCACGAGCAGTACTTC; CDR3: CATSRARPGQGSHEQYF
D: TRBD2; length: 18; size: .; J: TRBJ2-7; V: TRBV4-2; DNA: TGTGCCAGCAGCTCCTCGGACGGGCTAGCGGGGTCTTGGAACGAGCAGTACTTC; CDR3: CASSSSDGLAGSWNEQYF
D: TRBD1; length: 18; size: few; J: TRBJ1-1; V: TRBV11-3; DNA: TGTGCCAGCAGCTTTGGATTCACAGGGGGGACAATGAACACTGAAGCTTTCTTT; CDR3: CASSFGFTGGTMNTEAFF
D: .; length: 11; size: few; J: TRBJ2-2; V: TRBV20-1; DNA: TGCAGTGCCAGTTATACCGGGGAGCTGTTTTTT; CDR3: CSASYTGELFF
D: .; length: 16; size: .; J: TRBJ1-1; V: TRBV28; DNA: TGTGCCAGCGCTACAACGATACTCCCGATGAACACTGAAGCTTTCTTT; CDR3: CASATTILPMNTEAFF
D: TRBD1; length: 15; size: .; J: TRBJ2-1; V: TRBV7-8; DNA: TGTGCCAGCAGCAAACGACAGGGGCCCAGCAATGAGCAGTTCTTC; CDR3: CASSKRQGPSNEQFF
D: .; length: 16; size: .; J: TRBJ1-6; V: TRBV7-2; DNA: TGTGCCAGCAGCACCGGGAAACGGATCTATAATTCACCCCTCCACTTT; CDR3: CASSTGKRIYNSPLHF
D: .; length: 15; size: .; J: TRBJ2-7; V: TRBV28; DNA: TGTGCCAGCAGTTTCGAAGTAGGACTGTCCTACGAGCAGTACTTC; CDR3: CASSFEVGLSYEQYF
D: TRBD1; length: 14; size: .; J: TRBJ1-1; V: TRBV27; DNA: TGTGCCAGCAGTTTAATTGGGACAGGTAGGGGGGCTTTCTTT; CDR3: CASSLIGTGRGAFF
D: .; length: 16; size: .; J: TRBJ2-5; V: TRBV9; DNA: TGTGCCAGCAGCGTAGTGGGGACACGAGAGCGAGAGACCCAGTACTTC; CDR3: CASSVVGTRERETQYF
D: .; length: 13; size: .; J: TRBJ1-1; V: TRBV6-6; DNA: TGTGCCAGCATTTCTAGTTCGAACACTGAAGCTTTCTTT; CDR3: CASISSSNTEAFF
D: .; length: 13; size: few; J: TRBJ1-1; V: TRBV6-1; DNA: TGTGCCAGCACGGCTGGGATGAACACTGAAGCTTTCTTT; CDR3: CASTAGMNTEAFF
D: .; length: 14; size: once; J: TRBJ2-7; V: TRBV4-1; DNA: TGCGCCAGCAGCCAAGATAGGACTTCCTACGAGCAGTACTTC; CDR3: CASSQDRTSYEQYF
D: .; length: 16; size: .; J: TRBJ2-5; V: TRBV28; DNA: TGTGCCAGCAGTTCTCTGGGGGAAAAGGAGGGAGAGACCCAGTACTTC; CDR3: CASSSLGEKEGETQYF
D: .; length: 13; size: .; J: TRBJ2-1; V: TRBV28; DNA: TGTGCCAGCAGTTTGACTAGGGGCAATGAGCAGTTCTTC; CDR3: CASSLTRGNEQFF
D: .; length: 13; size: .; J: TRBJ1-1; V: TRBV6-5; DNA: TGTGCCAGCAGTTACTCGAACGAGGCGGGGGCTTTCTTT; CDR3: CASSYSNEAGAFF
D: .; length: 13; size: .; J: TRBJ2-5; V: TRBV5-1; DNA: TGCGCCAGCAGTTTAGGGAATGGGGAGACCCAGTACTTC; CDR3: CASSLGNGETQYF
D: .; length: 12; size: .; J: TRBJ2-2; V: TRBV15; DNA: TGTGCCACCACTGTCGACACCGGGGAGCTGTTTTTT; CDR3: CATTVDTGELFF
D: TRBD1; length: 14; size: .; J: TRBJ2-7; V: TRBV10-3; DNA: TGCGCCATCGCAGAGACAGGGAGCTCCTACGAGCAGTACTTC; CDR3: CAIAETGSSYEQYF
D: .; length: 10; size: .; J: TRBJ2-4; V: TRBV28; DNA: TGTGCCAGCGGGGACCGAATTCAGTACTTC; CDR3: CASGDRIQYF
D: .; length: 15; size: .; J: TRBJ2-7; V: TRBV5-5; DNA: TGTGCCAGCAGCTCCGCTACGGGACTCCACTACGAGCAGTACTTC; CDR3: CASSSATGLHYEQYF
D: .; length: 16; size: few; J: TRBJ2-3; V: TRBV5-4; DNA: TGTGCCAGCAGCTTGGATGGGGGGGCCTACACAGATACGCAGTATTTT; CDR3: CASSLDGGAYTDTQYF
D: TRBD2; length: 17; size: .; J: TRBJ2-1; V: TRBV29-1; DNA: TGCAGCGTTGTTACGGCGGGAGGGCCGATAGCCTACAATGAGCAGTTCTTC; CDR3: CSVVTAGGPIAYNEQFF
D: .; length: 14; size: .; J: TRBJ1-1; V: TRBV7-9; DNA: TGTGCCAGCAGCTCCCGACAGTTGAACACTGAAGCTTTCTTT; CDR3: CASSSRQLNTEAFF
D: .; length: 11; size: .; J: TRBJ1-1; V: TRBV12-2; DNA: TGTGCAAGTCGCTTAGGAGCCTCTGCTTTCTTT; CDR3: CASRLGASAFF
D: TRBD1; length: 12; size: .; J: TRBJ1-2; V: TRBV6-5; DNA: TGTGCCAGCAGTCTACAGGGGAATGGCTACACCTTC; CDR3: CASSLQGNGYTF
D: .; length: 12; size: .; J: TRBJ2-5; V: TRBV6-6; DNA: TGTGCCAGCAGTCCGGACGGTCGGGCCCAGTACTTC; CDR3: CASSPDGRAQYF
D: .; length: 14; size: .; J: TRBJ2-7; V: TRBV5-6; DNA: TGTGCCAGCAGCTCACAGACTCCTTCCTACGAGCAGTACTTC; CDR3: CASSSQTPSYEQYF
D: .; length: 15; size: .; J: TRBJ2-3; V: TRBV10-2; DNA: TGCGCCAGCAGTGGAGTGGGGGCGGGGACAGATACGCAGTATTTT; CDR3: CASSGVGAGTDTQYF
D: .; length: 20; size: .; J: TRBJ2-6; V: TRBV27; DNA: TGTGCCAGCAGTTTTTTCTCCACCCCCGTGCCCGGCTCTGGGGCCAACGTCCTGACTTTC; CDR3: CASSFFSTPVPGSGANVLTF
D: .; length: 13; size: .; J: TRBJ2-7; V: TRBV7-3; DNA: TGTGCCAGCAGCTTAGACCCGACCTACGAGCAGTACTTC; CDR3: CASSLDPTYEQYF
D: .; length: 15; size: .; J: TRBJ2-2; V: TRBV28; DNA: TGTGCCAGCAGTTTAGTTCAGGGGTCGGGCGGGGAGCTGTTTTTT; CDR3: CASSLVQGSGGELFF
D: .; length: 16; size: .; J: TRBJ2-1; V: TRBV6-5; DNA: TGTGCCAGCAGTTACTCGAGAGGGGAGGCGTACAATGAGCAGTTCTTC; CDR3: CASSYSRGEAYNEQFF
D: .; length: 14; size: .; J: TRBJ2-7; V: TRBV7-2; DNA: TGTGCCAGCAGCTTGTTATTCGGTTTCTACGAGCAGTACTTC; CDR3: CASSLLFGFYEQYF
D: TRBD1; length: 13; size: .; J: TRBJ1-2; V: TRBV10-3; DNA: TGTGCCAGTACAGGGGGCGGGGGCTATGGCTACACCTTC; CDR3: CASTGGGGYGYTF
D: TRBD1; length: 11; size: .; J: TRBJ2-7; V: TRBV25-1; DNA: TGTGCTTCAGGGGGCGGTTACGAGCAGTACTTC; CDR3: CASGGGYEQYF
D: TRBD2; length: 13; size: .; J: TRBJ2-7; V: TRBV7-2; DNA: TGTGCCAGCAGCTCGGGACTAGCGGACGAGCAGTACTTC; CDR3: CASSSGLADEQYF
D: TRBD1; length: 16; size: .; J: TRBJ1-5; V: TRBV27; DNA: TGTGCCAGCAGTTCGACAGGGGGCAGTGGCAATCAGCCCCAGCATTTT; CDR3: CASSSTGGSGNQPQHF
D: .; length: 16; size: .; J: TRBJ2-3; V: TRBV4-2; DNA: TGTGCCAGCAGCCAACTATCGGGGCTTAGCACAGATACGCAGTATTTT; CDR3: CASSQLSGLSTDTQYF
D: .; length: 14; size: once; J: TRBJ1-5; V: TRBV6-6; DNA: TGTGCCAGCAGCCTCCGGGACAGCAATCAGCCCCAGCATTTT; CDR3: CASSLRDSNQPQHF
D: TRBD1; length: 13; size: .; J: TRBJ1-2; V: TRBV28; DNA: TGCGCCACCGGGACAGGTTCTAACTATGGCTACACCTTC; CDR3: CATGTGSNYGYTF
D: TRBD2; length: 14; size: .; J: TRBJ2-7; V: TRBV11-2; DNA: TGTGCCAGCAGCTCGGGACTAGCGCAGGCCGAGCAGTACTTC; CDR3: CASSSGLAQAEQYF